This is a list of T cell receptor beta chains from one sample in a study of early stage breast cancer tumors. The repertoire was sequenced with immunoSEQ multiplex PCR; TCRdb's copy has only in-frame clones and lacks some. This sample carries about 41,000 clones, approximately 72% of them seen once, and the ten largest clones take 5.5% to 8%. The sample taken for sequencing was blood. These receptors were collected from a person in their fifties with breast cancer. The CDR3 runs from the conserved cysteine through the conserved F or W. Each record gives: clone size, V gene, J gene, CDR3 protein. Not every row has a clone size; where given, it reads once, few, many or a size class.

clone_size: .; v_call: TRBV27; j_call: TRBJ2-5; cdr3_aa: CASSYSRVGETQYF
clone_size: .; v_call: TRBV11-2; j_call: TRBJ2-2; cdr3_aa: CASSLGLANTGELFF
clone_size: .; v_call: TRBV7-2; j_call: TRBJ2-5; cdr3_aa: CASSFSGGAGETQYF
clone_size: .; v_call: TRBV10-3; j_call: TRBJ1-4; cdr3_aa: CAISEQAGRPQRNNEKLFF
clone_size: .; v_call: TRBV7-8; j_call: TRBJ2-7; cdr3_aa: CASMPGLAGDYEQYF
clone_size: .; v_call: TRBV10-3; j_call: TRBJ1-2; cdr3_aa: CAISEGAGSGGYTF
clone_size: few; v_call: TRBV6-5; j_call: TRBJ1-2; cdr3_aa: CASSFSGGARSFTF
clone_size: once; v_call: TRBV19; j_call: TRBJ1-2; cdr3_aa: CASTVGQARSGYTF
clone_size: .; v_call: TRBV29-1; j_call: TRBJ2-6; cdr3_aa: CSVEARPPGANVLTF
clone_size: .; v_call: TRBV7-2; j_call: TRBJ2-3; cdr3_aa: CASSLYASGAGTDTQYF
clone_size: .; v_call: TRBV10-3; j_call: TRBJ2-3; cdr3_aa: CAITNRGDTQYF
clone_size: .; v_call: TRBV4-3; j_call: TRBJ1-2; cdr3_aa: CASSQLERAGYTF
clone_size: .; v_call: TRBV27; j_call: TRBJ2-3; cdr3_aa: CASSLSRGGVADTQYF
clone_size: .; v_call: TRBV5-1; j_call: TRBJ1-1; cdr3_aa: CASSSGSGNTEAFF
clone_size: once; v_call: TRBV11-3; j_call: TRBJ2-1; cdr3_aa: CASLGRGGAYNEQFF
clone_size: few; v_call: TRBV25-1; j_call: TRBJ1-1; cdr3_aa: CASSIGQAGNTEAFF